These 30 T cell receptor beta chains came from one sample sequenced in a study of blood T cells in healthy people across ages. PCR was performed a second time for about 7 to 12 cycles using a sample-barcoded 5' primer and a J-beta primer mix. TCRdb re-analysed the 5' RACE reads in MiXCR, keeping a single row per CDR3 protein. This sample has under 800,000 distinct CDR3 sequences, with 40% to 45% found just once. Sample: blood. The receptors stem from a woman aged 55 to 70 in good health.

Here the CDR3 reads CASSLEVGDEQFF. Written as DNA, the CDR3 is TGTGCCAGCAGCTTAGAAGTGGGGGATGAGCAGTTCTTC. The rearrangement links TRBV7-7 to TRBJ2-1, with D perhaps given as TRBD1 or TRBD2 (5 bases each). Trimming pared 1 base from V and 8 bases from J, leaving 9 bases between. The CDR3 consists of 13 residues. The germline gives CDR1 SSHAT, CDR2 FNYEAQ (reference sequence). The full variable domain, with the rest looked up from reference TRBV7-7 and TRBJ2-1, is GAGVSQSPRYKVTKRGQDVTLRCDPISSHATLYWYQQALGQGPEFLTYFNYEAQPDKSGLPSDRFSAERPEGSISTLTIQRTEQRDSAMYRCASSLEVGDEQFFGPGTRLTVL.

The table lists this clonotype with a few counts. V gene TRBV5-1 combines with J gene TRBJ2-3; D is possibly TRBD2 (6 bases). The V gene's germline CDR1 is SGHRS and CDR2 YFSETQ. V lost 3 bases and J lost 0, with 11 bases in between. The CDR3 is made up of 15 amino acids. The CDR3 region has the DNA TGCGCCAGCAGCTCCAGGAGGGCTAGCACAGATACGCAGTATTTT. This codes for CASSSRRASTDTQYF.

J is TRBJ2-7 and V is TRBV25-1; tentative D call: TRBD1 (6 bases). Germline assignment: CDR1 MGHDK and CDR2 SYGVNS. The CDR3 has 11 residues. CDR3 coding DNA: TGTGCTGCCGGGACATACTACGAGCAGTACTTC. It translates to CAAGTYYEQYF.

This chain connects TRBV6-2 or TRBV6-3 to TRBJ1-2, with D possibly being TRBD1 (6 bases). Looked up from germline, CDR1 is MNHEY and CDR2 is SVGEGT. The CDR3 runs to 14 residues. Deletions cut 7 bases from V and 2 bases from J, with 14 bases between. This CDR3 is CASTRRGANYGYTF. The CDR3 DNA sequence: TGTGCCAGCACCAGGAGGGGGGCGAACTATGGCTACACCTTC.

This clonotype was found a few times. The CDR3 nucleotides are TGTGCCAGCAGTTACTCCATCACTAGCGGTACTTACAATGAGCAGTTCTTC. Its protein is CASSYSITSGTYNEQFF. This chain connects TRBV6-6 to TRBJ2-1, with 8 bases that match TRBD2. Per the germline V gene, CDR1 is MNHNY and CDR2 is SVGAGI (reference sequence). There are 17 residues in the CDR3. The junction had 8 bases not matched to a gene; V was cut back by 0 bases and J by 4 bases.

This clonotype showed up just a few times. The J gene is TRBJ2-5, the V gene TRBV5-6; no definite D call. This CDR3 is built from 13 residues. CDR1 is SGHDT and CDR2 is YYEEEE in the germline V gene. Trimming pared 4 bases from V and 3 bases from J, leaving 10 bases between. CDR3 in amino acids: CASSTTPEETQYF. The CDR3 DNA reads as TGTGCCAGCAGCACAACCCCCGAAGAGACCCAGTACTTC.

V gene TRBV20-1 combines with J gene TRBJ2-4; perhaps TRBD2 as D (6 bases). The CDR3 has 14 residues. Trimming cost V 3 bases and J 3 bases, with 12 bases left between them. Germline loops: CDR1 DFQATT, CDR2 SNEGSKA (reference sequence). The CDR3 spells CSASVPGGKNIQYF. CDR3 sequence (DNA): TGCAGTGCTAGCGTCCCCGGGGGCAAAAACATTCAGTACTTC.

The J gene is TRBJ2-7, the V gene TRBV12-3 or TRBV12-4; D might be TRBD2 (5 bases). V lost 5 bases to trimming and J lost 0 bases, with 11 bases between them. This CDR3 comprises 14 residues. CDR3 loop: CASSPVGVSYEQYF. CDR3 DNA sequence: TGTGCCAGCAGTCCCGTCGGGGTCTCCTACGAGCAGTACTTC.

The chain links TRBV6-4 to TRBJ1-4; 9 bases line up with TRBD1. CDR3 length: 16 amino acids. V gave up 4 bases and J gave up 4 bases; unmatched junction bases: 7. Germline CDR1 MRHNA, CDR2 SNTAGT. The CDR3: CASSASGTGNNEKLFF. As DNA, the CDR3 is TGTGCCAGCAGTGCATCCGGGACAGGGAATAATGAAAAACTGTTTTTT.

The rearrangement uses TRBV20-1 and TRBJ2-1, with TRBD2 identical over 8 bases. V shed 5 bases and J 4 bases; nucleotides not matched to a gene: 19. Per germline, CDR1 DFQATT and CDR2 SNEGSKA (reference sequence). CDR3 size: 18 residues. The CDR3 nucleotides are TGCAGTGCTCACCTTTCCGGGTTGCGGGGGGCATTGTACAATGAGCAGTTCTTC. Protein: CSAHLSGLRGALYNEQFF.

The chain carries TRBV24-1 and TRBJ1-2; tentatively, D is TRBD1 (5 bases). The length of the CDR3 is 12 residues. The germline gives CDR1 KGHDR, CDR2 SFDVKD. V was pared by 4 bases and J by 8 bases, with 10 bases between. As DNA, the CDR3 is TGTGCCACCAGTGACACCCAGGGAGGCTACACCTTC. Its protein product is CATSDTQGGYTF.

The chain employs TRBV12-3 or TRBV12-4 and TRBJ1-5, with unresolved D. The germline V and J ends were trimmed by 7 bases and 5 bases, with 9 bases remaining between them. The CDR3 runs to 12 residues. DNA for the CDR3: TGTGCCAGCACCCTGAGCGATCAGCCCCAGCATTTT. It yields the protein CASTLSDQPQHF.

This clonotype was seen a handful of times. The rearrangement uses TRBV29-1 and TRBJ1-2; no clear D. V lost 1 base and J lost 6, with 9 bases in between. Germline lookup yields CDR1 SQVTM and CDR2 ANQGSEA. The CDR3 is 12 amino acids. The CDR3 DNA is TGCAGCGTTGAAGTGACGGAGGATGGCTACACCTTC. It codes for CSVEVTEDGYTF.

This clonotype has ten or more counts. This chain joins TRBV9 and TRBJ2-1; D is perhaps TRBD2 (6 bases). The germline CDR1 and CDR2 sequences are SGDLS and YYNGEE. The CDR3 totals 16 residues. Trimming took off 3 bases at V and 6 bases at J, with 19 bases between the two ends. The CDR3 DNA is TGTGCCAGCAGCGAGCTGGGGCTAGCGAACCCCAATGAGCAGTTCTTC. It translates to CASSELGLANPNEQFF.

This clonotype was seen more than once but under ten times. CDR3 nucleotide sequence: TGCAGTGCCCCGACTAGTAACAGTTACAATGAGCAGTTCTTC. It codes for CSAPTSNSYNEQFF. The J gene is TRBJ2-1, the V gene TRBV20-1; D possibly corresponds to TRBD2 (6 bases). Germline CDR1 is DFQATT and CDR2 is SNEGSKA (reference sequence). This CDR3 is 14 amino acids long. Trimming cost V 6 bases and J 4 bases, with 16 bases left between them.

This rearrangement joins TRBV25-1 to TRBJ2-7, with D perhaps TRBD2 (5 bases). CDR3 length equals 14 residues. V lost 2 bases and J lost 3, with 11 bases in between. Germline V gene sequence: CDR1 MGHDK, CDR2 SYGVNS. The CDR3 nucleotides are TGTGCCAGCAGTGAAAGTGGGAGTTACTACGAGCAGTACTTC. Its translation is CASSESGSYYEQYF.

At least ten counts were recorded for this clonotype. This CDR3 reads CASSLSVALDTDTQYF. In DNA, the CDR3 is TGCGCCAGCAGCCTCTCCGTGGCTCTCGACACAGATACGCAGTATTTT. V is TRBV4-1 and J is TRBJ2-3; D is unclear. This CDR3 is built from 16 residues. Germline V gene data show CDR1 as MGHRA and CDR2 as YSYEKL. The ends were cut back, 4 bases at V and 2 bases at J, with 16 bases in the middle.

This clonotype was seen more than once but under ten times. The rearrangement links TRBV4-1 to TRBJ2-7; 7 bases match TRBD1. The CDR3 has 17 amino acids. CDR1 and CDR2 from the germline V gene are MGHRA and YSYEKL. The trim removed 1 base at V and 0 bases at J, leaving 9 bases unmatched. The CDR3 DNA is TGCGCCAGCAGCCAAGGCCCAGGGACAGTTATCTCCTACGAGCAGTACTTC. Its protein is CASSQGPGTVISYEQYF.

Here the CDR3 DNA reads TGCAGTGCTAGCCCCAGCGGGAGGGCCAATGAGCAGTACTTC. It is translated as CSASPSGRANEQYF. The gene calls are TRBV20-1 and TRBJ2-7; TRBD2 matches 10 bases. Germline CDR1 reads DFQATT; CDR2 reads SNEGSKA (reference sequence). The CDR3 covers 14 residues. The J segment lost 7 bases and the V segment lost 3 bases, leaving 9 bases of the junction unmatched.

This clonotype was found once. The V and J genes are TRBV5-1 and TRBJ2-7, with TRBD2 identical over 8 bases. The CDR3 has 15 amino acids. The germline gives CDR1 SGHRS, CDR2 YFSETQ. V lost 1 base to trimming and J lost 1 base; unmatched junction nucleotides: 4. CDR3 DNA sequence: TGCGCCAGCAGCTTGAACAGCGGGAGTTCCTACGAGCAGTACTTC. This encodes CASSLNSGSSYEQYF.

The CDR3 here is CATSDDGQVNQPQHF. CDR3 nucleotides: TGTGCCACCAGTGATGACGGACAGGTTAATCAGCCCCAGCATTTT. The chain links TRBV24-1 to TRBJ1-5; 7 positions match TRBD1. Germline V gene sequence: CDR1 KGHDR, CDR2 SFDVKD. V gave up 3 bases and J gave up 4 bases; unmatched junction bases: 5. The CDR3 runs 15 residues.

The chain joins TRBV9 to TRBJ2-3, with D uncertain. The V end was cut by 4 bases, the J end by 9 bases, with 18 bases between. The CDR3 is 14 amino acids. Germline-derived CDR1 and CDR2 are SGDLS and YYNGEE. The CDR3 loop reads CASSPVVEQGTQYF. The DNA for the CDR3 is TGTGCCAGCAGCCCCGTGGTCGAACAAGGGACGCAGTATTTT.

This clonotype was counted many times. This chain uses TRBV27 with TRBJ2-7, with D tentatively TRBD2 (6 bases). Looked up from germline, CDR1 is MNHEY and CDR2 is SMNVEV (reference sequence). Trimming took off 6 bases at V and 3 bases at J, with 9 bases between the two ends. The CDR3 runs 12 residues. The CDR3 DNA follows: TGTGCCAGCAGGCCTAGCGTCTACGAGCAGTACTTC. This gives the protein CASRPSVYEQYF.

This clonotype was seen a few times. The chain recombines TRBV18 with TRBJ1-2; D is possibly TRBD1 (5 bases). The germline gives CDR1 KGHSH, CDR2 LQKENI. The ends were cut back, 2 bases at V and 6 bases at J, with 10 bases in the middle. This CDR3 comprises 13 residues. The CDR3 spells CASSPYPQDGYTF. The CDR3 nucleotides are TGTGCCAGCTCACCATATCCACAGGATGGCTACACCTTC.

This sequence joins TRBV5-1 and TRBJ1-1, with 10 bases matching TRBD1. Losses at the gene ends were 7 bases for V and 0 bases for J; bases not matched to a gene: 9. The CDR3 extends over 16 amino acids. Germline loops: CDR1 SGHRS, CDR2 YFSETQ. The CDR3 region is CASGDRDRGLNTEAFF. CDR3 coding DNA: TGCGCCAGCGGCGACCGGGACAGGGGTCTGAACACTGAAGCTTTCTTT.

V usage is TRBV6-1 and J usage is TRBJ1-1; 8 bases line up with TRBD1. J gave up 7 bases and V 8 bases, and 9 bases lay outside the gene matches. This CDR3 is 13 amino acids long. Germline V CDR1 and CDR2: MNHNS, SASEGT. DNA for the CDR3: TGTGCCAGCGGACGACAGGGGCTAATTGAAGCTTTCTTT. Translated, it gives CASGRQGLIEAFF.

This clonotype was detected only a few times. This chain uses TRBV7-9 with TRBJ2-5, with D unresolved. CDR1 is SEHNR and CDR2 is FQNEAQ in the germline V gene (reference sequence). The CDR3 consists of 13 residues. V shed 3 bases and J shed 0 bases, with 5 bases lying between them. CDR3: CASSFWDQETQYF. CDR3 nucleotides: TGTGCCAGCAGCTTTTGGGACCAAGAGACCCAGTACTTC.

The chain uses TRBV6-2 or TRBV6-3 and TRBJ2-7; D remains unclear. Per the germline V gene, CDR1 is MNHEY and CDR2 is SVGEGT. Trimming removed 7 bases from V and 3 bases from J, with 16 bases in between. The CDR3 extends over 14 amino acids. The CDR3 sequence is CASTGRARNYEQYF. In DNA form, the CDR3 reads TGTGCCAGCACCGGACGAGCGAGAAACTACGAGCAGTACTTC.

This clonotype was counted a few times. The gene calls are TRBV3-1 and TRBJ1-2; weak D call: TRBD1 (6 bases). From germline, CDR1 is LGHDT and CDR2 YNNKEL (reference sequence). The CDR3 totals 14 residues. Trimming removed 1 base at V and 5 bases at J, with 11 bases between. The CDR3 DNA sequence: TGTGCCAGCAGCCAAGTTCCAGGGGAGTATGGCTACACCTTC. It encodes CASSQVPGEYGYTF.

This clonotype has at least ten counts. This chain connects TRBV4-3 to TRBJ2-3, with 11 bases that match TRBD1. The CDR3 has 13 residues. V shed 4 bases, J shed 7 bases, and the junction held 1 base outside the gene matches. CDR1 and CDR2 from the germline V gene are LGHNA and YSLEER. The CDR3 DNA follows: TGCGCCAGCAGCCCGGACAGGGGGCATACGCAGTATTTT. Amino acid sequence: CASSPDRGHTQYF.